These 31 T cell receptor beta chains were sequenced from one sample in a study of early T cells in non-severe SARS-CoV-2 infection. TCRdb re-analysed the 5' RACE reads in MiXCR, keeping a single row per CDR3 protein. This table has tens of thousands of distinct CDR3 sequences, more than 5% appearing once. The sample was whole blood. The receptors shown here come from an adult who was a healthcare worker with PCR-confirmed SARS-CoV-2 infection or an uninfected control (not recorded which).

This clonotype appeared a few times. This sequence joins TRBV20-1 and TRBJ2-3; D gene ambiguous. The CDR3 is 16 residues long. Trimming left V 0 bases short and J 0 bases short, with 13 bases between. Looked up from germline, CDR1 is DFQATT and CDR2 is SNEGSKA (reference sequence). The CDR3: CSARDKTPISTDTQYF. Here the CDR3 DNA reads TGCAGTGCTAGAGACAAGACTCCGATTAGCACAGATACGCAGTATTTT.

This clonotype was recorded at least ten times. The rearrangement joins TRBV27 to TRBJ1-2, with D maybe TRBD1 (5 bases). The CDR3 contains 13 residues. V lost 5 bases and J lost 5, with 12 bases in between. Germline-derived CDR1 and CDR2 are MNHEY and SMNVEV (reference sequence). The CDR3 sequence: CASSPAGLYGYTF. The CDR3 DNA sequence: TGTGCCAGCAGTCCCGCAGGGTTATATGGCTACACCTTC.

This clonotype was detected many times. The chain is built from TRBV19 and TRBJ1-2; no firm D call. Per germline, CDR1 LNHDA and CDR2 SQIVND (reference sequence). This CDR3 has 13 residues. Between the trimmed V and J ends, which lost 3 bases and 1 base, there was a span of 6 bases. The CDR3: CASSIGSNYGYTF. CDR3 coding DNA: TGTGCCAGTAGTATCGGCAGTAACTATGGCTACACCTTC.

This clonotype was counted many times. V usage is TRBV5-5 and J usage is TRBJ1-1, with D hard to call. Per germline, CDR1 SGHKS and CDR2 YYEKEE (reference sequence). The V end lost 4 bases, the J end lost 1 base, and 11 bases lay between the germline ends. This CDR3 region has 14 residues. CDR3 in amino acids: CASSPRRENTEAFF. CDR3 nucleotides: TGTGCCAGCAGCCCCCGGCGGGAGAACACTGAAGCTTTCTTT. The whole variable domain, filled in from reference TRBV5-5 and TRBJ1-1, reads DAGVTQSPTHLIKTRGQQVTLRCSPISGHKSVSWYQQVLGQGPQFIFQYYEKEERGRGNFPDRFSARQFPNYSSELNVNALLLGDSALYLCASSPRRENTEAFFGQGTRLTVV.

This clonotype has ten or more counts. The V gene is TRBV5-1, the J gene TRBJ2-3; perhaps TRBD2 as D (5 bases). Germline V gives CDR1 SGHRS, CDR2 YFSETQ. The germline V and J ends were trimmed by 7 bases and 6 bases, with 12 bases remaining between them. The CDR3 runs to 12 residues. The CDR3 nucleotides are TGCGCCAGCGGCATGAGGGCGGATACGCAGTATTTT. Amino acids: CASGMRADTQYF.

This clonotype was observed many times. This chain uses TRBV27 with TRBJ2-1; D is unclear. The CDR3 length is 12 residues. Between the trimmed V and J ends, which lost 1 base and 3 bases, there was a span of 1 base. Germline V gene sequence: CDR1 MNHEY, CDR2 SMNVEV (reference sequence). The DNA of the CDR3 is TGTGCCAGCAGTTTATACTACAATGAGCAGTTCTTC. Translated: CASSLYYNEQFF.

This clonotype appeared many times. The chain links TRBV6-6 to TRBJ2-4; 12 nucleotides align to TRBD2. The length of the CDR3 is 20 residues. Per the germline V gene, CDR1 is MNHNY and CDR2 is SVGAGI (reference sequence). V gave up 4 bases and J gave up 0 bases; unmatched junction bases: 13. This chain's CDR3 is CASSSLTGTSGPLAKNIQYF. The DNA for the CDR3 is TGTGCCAGCAGTTCACTAACCGGGACTAGCGGGCCGCTAGCCAAAAACATTCAGTACTTC.

By frequency in the sample, this clonotype is medium-sized. V is TRBV11-2 and J is TRBJ2-7; no reliable D call. Germline assignment: CDR1 SGHAT and CDR2 FQNNGV. CDR3 size: 15 residues. The V end lost 0 bases, the J end lost 4 bases, and 13 bases lay between the germline ends. The CDR3 region has the DNA TGTGCCAGCAGCTTAGATTGGTCCCCTCAATACGAGCAGTACTTC. Its protein is CASSLDWSPQYEQYF.

The chain couples TRBV27 to TRBJ2-1, with 10 nucleotides matching TRBD2. The CDR3 is made up of 14 amino acids. CDR1 MNHEY and CDR2 SMNVEV come from the germline V gene (reference sequence). The ends lost 9 bases at V and 6 bases at J; junction bases unmatched: 8. The CDR3 reads CASRAGGRGNEQFF. Here the CDR3 DNA reads TGTGCCAGTCGAGCGGGAGGGCGGGGCAATGAGCAGTTCTTC.

The chain links TRBV14 to TRBJ2-2; 8 bases align to TRBD2. The germline V gene encodes CDR1 SGHDN and CDR2 FVKESK. The CDR3 covers 15 residues. Trimming removed 3 bases from V and 5 bases from J; junction bases left unmatched: 5. The CDR3 reads CASSQSLAGTGELFF. The CDR3 DNA is TGTGCCAGCAGCCAGTCGCTAGCGGGTACCGGGGAGCTGTTTTTT.

This clonotype was detected ten times or more. The gene calls are TRBV11-2 and TRBJ2-3; no clear D. The CDR3 contains 12 residues. V lost 1 base and J 5 bases, leaving 4 bases between the germline ends. Looked up from germline, CDR1 is SGHAT and CDR2 is FQNNGV. In nucleotides, the CDR3 is TGTGCCAGCAGCTTAGGACGAGATACGCAGTATTTT. Translating gives CASSLGRDTQYF.

There are many counts of this clonotype. This rearrangement joins TRBV12-3 or TRBV12-4 to TRBJ1-5, with 7 positions matching TRBD1. J was trimmed by 8 bases and V by 4 bases; bases with no gene match: 11. The CDR3 has 15 amino acids. The CDR3 DNA reads TGTGCCAGCAGTTCCGAGAGACAGGGACTGAAGCCCCAGCATTTT. Residues: CASSSERQGLKPQHF.

The chain employs TRBV2 and TRBJ2-1; 10 bases match TRBD2. The V segment lost 4 bases and the J segment 4 bases; nucleotides outside the gene matches: 4. Germline assignment: CDR1 SNHLY and CDR2 FYNNEI. The CDR3 is made up of 15 amino acids. The DNA for the CDR3 is TGTGCCAGCAGTGTAGGACTAGCGGATTACAATGAGCAGTTCTTC. This encodes CASSVGLADYNEQFF.

This clonotype was detected many times. The V gene is TRBV5-1, the J gene TRBJ1-1; D is ambiguous. CDR1 SGHRS and CDR2 YFSETQ come from the germline V gene. With 0 bases removed from V and 0 bases from J, the gap between germline ends came to 6 bases. The CDR3 loop spans 14 amino acids. CDR3 DNA sequence: TGCGCCAGCAGCTTGGAGACGGTGAACACTGAAGCTTTCTTT. It translates to CASSLETVNTEAFF. The whole variable domain, filled in from reference TRBV5-1 and TRBJ1-1, reads KAGVTQTPRYLIKTRGQQVTLSCSPISGHRSVSWYQQTPGQGLQFLFEYFSETQRNKGNFPGRFSGRQFSNSRSEMNVSTLELGDSALYLCASSLETVNTEAFFGQGTRLTVV.

This clonotype was detected ten times or more. V gene TRBV18 combines with J gene TRBJ1-3; the D is unclear. Germline CDR1 and CDR2: KGHSH and LQKENI. Deletions cut 0 bases from V and 1 base from J, with 7 bases between. The length of the CDR3 is 15 residues. This chain's CDR3 is CASSPPPGSGNTIYF. The CDR3 DNA follows: TGTGCCAGCTCACCACCCCCGGGTTCTGGAAACACCATATATTTT.

This clonotype was observed many times. The V call is TRBV3-1, the J call TRBJ1-1, with D maybe TRBD1 (5 bases). CDR3 length equals 13 residues. Germline V CDR1 and CDR2: LGHDT, YNNKEL (reference sequence). The ends were cut back, 4 bases at V and 3 bases at J, with 9 bases in the middle. CDR3 region: CASSPSGHTEAFF. The CDR3 bases are TGTGCCAGCAGCCCTTCAGGGCACACTGAAGCTTTCTTT.

This clonotype was recorded many times. This rearrangement joins TRBV15 to TRBJ1-5; no reliable D call. There are 15 residues in the CDR3. Per the germline V gene, CDR1 is LNHNV and CDR2 is YYDKDF (reference sequence). The germline V and J ends were trimmed by 0 bases and 0 bases, with 6 bases remaining between them. In DNA, the CDR3 is TGTGCCACCAGCAGAGATCCATATAGCAATCAGCCCCAGCATTTT. Its protein product is CATSRDPYSNQPQHF.

This clonotype was detected many times. The chain carries TRBV3-1 and TRBJ1-2; no clear D gene. V gave up 6 bases and J gave up 4 bases, with 18 bases separating them. The germline V gene encodes CDR1 LGHDT and CDR2 YNNKEL (reference sequence). The CDR3 covers 15 residues. The CDR3 DNA sequence: TGTGCCAGCAGATCTGGCCCTTCTAGTATCTATGGCTACACCTTC. The encoded protein is CASRSGPSSIYGYTF.

The J gene is TRBJ1-1, the V gene TRBV6-1; D uncertain. Trimming took 5 bases from V and 3 from J, leaving 13 bases between them. Germline V gene lookup returns CDR1 MNHNS and CDR2 SASEGT. The CDR3 covers 14 residues. The CDR3 spells CASSLTPDHTEAFF. For the CDR3, the DNA is TGTGCCAGCAGTTTAACTCCGGACCACACTGAAGCTTTCTTT.

In the case of this clonotype: A much larger clone differs by one base, so this may be a read error. The rearrangement links TRBV19 to TRBJ2-1, with 11 bases lining up with TRBD2. Germline assignment: CDR1 LNHDA and CDR2 SQIVND (reference sequence). The CDR3 loop spans 16 amino acids. Trimming at V came to 7 bases and at J to 8 bases, leaving 13 bases not matched to a gene. The CDR3 spells CASTLGLAEGGHEQFF. The DNA for the CDR3 is TGTGCCAGTACCTTGGGACTAGCGGAAGGGGGCCATGAGCAGTTCTTC.

This clonotype was found many times. The chain recombines TRBV10-3 with TRBJ2-5; D may be TRBD1 or TRBD2 (6 bases each). The germline V gene encodes CDR1 ENHRY and CDR2 SYGVKD. V lost 6 bases and J lost 4, with 15 bases in between. The CDR3 covers 14 residues. The CDR3 DNA reads TGTGCCATCAGGGGGGGCCGAGAACGAGAGACCCAGTACTTC. Translated, it gives CAIRGGRERETQYF.

This clonotype came up many times. The chain has TRBV5-5 and TRBJ2-5; 9 bases fit TRBD1. CDR3 length: 14 amino acids. V was clipped by 3 bases and J by 5 bases; unmatched bases: 5. The germline CDR1 and CDR2 sequences are SGHKS and YYEKEE (reference sequence). The CDR3 region is CASSSGQGGETQYF. The DNA of the CDR3 is TGTGCCAGCAGCTCGGGACAGGGTGGGGAGACCCAGTACTTC.

The V and J genes are TRBV5-6 and TRBJ1-5, with D perhaps TRBD1 (5 bases). The CDR3 loop spans 15 amino acids. Germline loops: CDR1 SGHDT, CDR2 YYEEEE. Trimming removed 4 bases at V and 6 bases at J, with 17 bases between. The CDR3 DNA is TGTGCCAGCAGCCCCCGGGACTCTCCATCTCAGCCCCAGCATTTT. Amino acid sequence: CASSPRDSPSQPQHF.

There are many counts of this clonotype. The J gene is TRBJ2-7, the V gene TRBV18, with D unresolved. The CDR3 has 14 residues. The germline V and J ends were trimmed by 3 bases and 3 bases, with 12 bases remaining between them. The germline gives CDR1 KGHSH, CDR2 LQKENI. The CDR3 nucleotides are TGTGCCAGCTCACCCCGCGCCGGGTACTACGAGCAGTACTTC. Encoded protein: CASSPRAGYYEQYF. The full variable domain, completed using reference TRBV18 and TRBJ2-7, is NAGVMQNPRHLVRRRGQEARLRCSPMKGHSHVYWYRQLPEEGLKFMVYLQKENIIDESGMPKERFSAEFPKEGPSILRIQQVVRGDSAAYFCASSPRAGYYEQYFGPGTRLTVT.

This clonotype has ten or more counts. The CDR3 is CAITPSDNSPLHF. CDR3 nucleotides: TGTGCCATCACCCCATCGGATAATTCACCCCTCCACTTT. The J gene is TRBJ1-6, the V gene TRBV10-3, with D hard to call. In germline, CDR1 is ENHRY, CDR2 SYGVKD. The V and J ends lost 7 bases and 5 bases respectively, with 9 bases between them. The CDR3 consists of 13 residues.

Ten or more counts support this clonotype. The V call is TRBV7-3, the J call TRBJ2-3; 10 bases are shared with TRBD1. After removal of 4 bases from V and 5 bases from J, the junction contained 6 bases not matched to a gene. Looked up from germline, CDR1 is SGHTA and CDR2 is FQGTGA. The CDR3 spans 15 residues. CDR3 sequence: CASSYDRGQGDTQYF. The CDR3 DNA reads TGTGCCAGCAGCTACGACAGGGGGCAGGGAGATACGCAGTATTTT.

This clonotype came up many times. The chain has TRBV7-9 and TRBJ2-2; D is uncertain. Deletions cut 4 bases from V and 6 bases from J, with 6 bases between. The CDR3 covers 12 residues. Germline lookup yields CDR1 SEHNR and CDR2 FQNEAQ (reference sequence). The CDR3 nucleotides read TGTGCCAGCAGCTCCCGGGCCGGGGAGCTGTTTTTT. It translates to CASSSRAGELFF.

At least ten counts were recorded for this clonotype. The chain links TRBV5-1 to TRBJ2-7; 10 bases line up with TRBD2. This CDR3 is 16 amino acids long. Germline values: CDR1 SGHRS, CDR2 YFSETQ. V was clipped by 2 bases and J by 3 bases; unmatched bases: 8. CDR3 bases: TGCGCCAGCAGCTTCGCTAGCGGGGGAACCCTCTACGAGCAGTACTTC. Amino acid sequence: CASSFASGGTLYEQYF. Full variable domain (missing parts from reference TRBV5-1 and TRBJ2-7): KAGVTQTPRYLIKTRGQQVTLSCSPISGHRSVSWYQQTPGQGLQFLFEYFSETQRNKGNFPGRFSGRQFSNSRSEMNVSTLELGDSALYLCASSFASGGTLYEQYFGPGTRLTVT.

This clonotype was observed many times. The chain joins TRBV5-1 to TRBJ2-7; no firm D call. CDR3 size: 15 residues. Germline CDR1 and CDR2: SGHRS and YFSETQ. Trimming took off 0 bases at V and 3 bases at J, with 13 bases between the two ends. CDR3 region: CASSLVTGRSYEQYF. CDR3 DNA: TGCGCCAGCAGCTTGGTTACCGGACGGAGCTACGAGCAGTACTTC.

This clonotype was counted at least ten times. This chain joins TRBV7-9 and TRBJ1-1, with 8 bases aligning to TRBD1. V was pared by 6 bases and J by 3 bases, with 9 bases of the junction left unmatched. Germline-derived CDR1 and CDR2 are SEHNR and FQNEAQ (reference sequence). The CDR3 loop spans 15 amino acids. The CDR3 region is CASRLGQGEDTEAFF. The CDR3 DNA sequence: TGTGCCAGCAGGCTCGGACAGGGTGAGGACACTGAAGCTTTCTTT.

Remarks on this clonotype: A read error may be the cause here, since a much bigger clone is one base away. This sequence joins TRBV7-9 and TRBJ2-6, with D tentatively TRBD2 (6 bases). The CDR3 is 17 amino acids. The germline V gene has CDR1 SEHNR and CDR2 FQNEAQ (reference sequence). The CDR3 loop reads CVSSPGTSASGANVLTF. The CDR3 DNA reads as TGTGTCAGCAGCCCCGGGACTTCCGCCTCTGGGGCCAACGTCCTGACTTTC.